This T cell receptor beta chain derives from a study of shared clonotypes between healthy human individuals. The overall study: Used for every donor were three CD4 naive, three CD4 memory, two CD8 naive and one CD8 memory plate. Broader study findings: Shared clonotypes: 4.5% to 5% naive CD4, approximately 3.4% naive CD8, about 2.2% memory CD4, roughly 0.4% memory CD8. A small donor pool kept down the genetic and exposure-history diversity that was represented.

This clone was counted between two and nine times. Its antigen is not identified. Produced via immunoSEQ multiplex PCR; TCRdb's table is partial and in-frame only. Of millions of clones listed, around 96% are singletons. Positive CCR7 selection of CD45RO-negative cells yielded the naive CD8 cells, and terminally differentiated effector memory CD45RA+ cells were excluded. Trimming cost V 2 bases and J 6 bases, with 8 bases left between them. Germline values: CDR1 MNHEY, CDR2 SMNVEV (reference sequence). The CDR3 spans 14 residues. The source is a man between 18 and 29 years old in good health. V usage is TRBV27 and J usage is TRBJ1-6; D perhaps matches TRBD1 (6 bases). The sequenced sample consisted of naive CD8+ T cells sorted from blood. Here the CDR3 DNA reads TGTGCCAGCAGTTTACAGGGGACTAATTCACCCCTCCACTTT. It codes for CASSLQGTNSPLHF.